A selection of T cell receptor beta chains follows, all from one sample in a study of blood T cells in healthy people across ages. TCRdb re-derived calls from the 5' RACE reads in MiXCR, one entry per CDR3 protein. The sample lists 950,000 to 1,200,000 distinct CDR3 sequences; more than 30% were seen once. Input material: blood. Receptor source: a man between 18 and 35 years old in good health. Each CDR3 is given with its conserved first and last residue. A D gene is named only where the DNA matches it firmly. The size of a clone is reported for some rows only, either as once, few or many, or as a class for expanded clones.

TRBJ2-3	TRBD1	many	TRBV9	TGTGCCAGCAGTCCGACAGGGGATACGCAGTATTTT	CASSPTGDTQYF
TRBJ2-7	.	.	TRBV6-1	TGTGCCTGCAGTGGAGGGGGAAAAACCTACGAGCAGTACTTC	CACSGGGKTYEQYF
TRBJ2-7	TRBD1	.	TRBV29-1	TGCAGCGTTGAGGGGCTTGGGGACAGATCCTACAATGAGCAGTACTTC	CSVEGLGDRSYNEQYF
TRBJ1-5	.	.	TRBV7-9	TGTACCAGCAGCTTTCTACAGGCTGATCAGCCCCAGCATTTT	CTSSFLQADQPQHF
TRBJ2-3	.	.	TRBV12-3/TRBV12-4	TGTGCCAGCACGGTGGGGGGCTTCACAGATACGCAGTATTTT	CASTVGGFTDTQYF
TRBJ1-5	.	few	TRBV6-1	TGTGCCAGCAGCCAAGAGTTCACAGGGCGGTCGCCGGAGCCCCAGCATTTT	CASSQEFTGRSPEPQHF
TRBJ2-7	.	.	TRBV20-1	TGCAGTGCTAGAGAATTTATAGGGGGCGAGCAGTACTTC	CSAREFIGGEQYF
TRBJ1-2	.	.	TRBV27	TGTGCCAGCAGGGACCGACCTAACTATGGCTACACCTTC	CASRDRPNYGYTF
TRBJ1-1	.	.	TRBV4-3	TGCGCCAGCAGTGACGAGGGCAGCACTGAAGCTTTCTTT	CASSDEGSTEAFF
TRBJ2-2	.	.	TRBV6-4	TGTGCCAGCAGAGCAAACAGGGACACCGGGGAGCTGTTTTTT	CASRANRDTGELFF
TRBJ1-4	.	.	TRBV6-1	TGTGCCAGCGGACAGCGGCTTAATGAAAAACTGTTTTTT	CASGQRLNEKLFF
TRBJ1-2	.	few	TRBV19	TGTGCCAGTAGTTACGGACCTGGCTACACCTTC	CASSYGPGYTF
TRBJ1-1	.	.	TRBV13	TGTGCCAGCAGCTCCAGTGGGGTTGCTGAAGCTTTCTTT	CASSSSGVAEAFF
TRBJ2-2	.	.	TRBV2	TGTGCCAGCAAGCAGACAGAGAACACCGGGGAGCTGTTTTTT	CASKQTENTGELFF
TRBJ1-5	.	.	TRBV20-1	TGCAGTGCTAGATTCCGATCGGGGCCATATAGCAATCAGCCCCAGCATTTT	CSARFRSGPYSNQPQHF
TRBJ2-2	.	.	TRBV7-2	TGTGCCAGCAGCTTCCGGGCTTTAGGGGAGCTGTTTTTT	CASSFRALGELFF
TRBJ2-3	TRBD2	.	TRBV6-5	TGTGCCAGCAGTCCGGGACTAGCGGGGGGGCACGGTACGCAGTATTTT	CASSPGLAGGHGTQYF
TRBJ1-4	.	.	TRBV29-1	TGCAGCGTTGAAGGGAGGGAAAAACTGTTTTTT	CSVEGREKLFF
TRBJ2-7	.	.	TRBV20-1	TGCAGTGCTAGTGCACCCAACTTGGGTAACGAGCAGTACTTC	CSASAPNLGNEQYF
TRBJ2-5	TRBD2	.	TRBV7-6	TGTGCCAGCAGCTTAGAAGGGCTAGCGGGGCAGTACTTC	CASSLEGLAGQYF
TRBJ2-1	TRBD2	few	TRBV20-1	TGCAGTGCAAACACGCGGGGGAGATACAATGAGCAGTTCTTC	CSANTRGRYNEQFF
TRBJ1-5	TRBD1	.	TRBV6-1	TGTGCCAGCAGTGTAGAGGGGACAGAACAGCCCCAGCATTTT	CASSVEGTEQPQHF
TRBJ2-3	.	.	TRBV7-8	TGTGCCAGCAGGGGCGTTGATACGCAGTATTTT	CASRGVDTQYF
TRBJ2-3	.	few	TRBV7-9	TGTGCCAGCAGCCCCCTCTGGGGGACAGATACGCAGTATTTT	CASSPLWGTDTQYF
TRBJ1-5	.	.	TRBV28	TGTGCCAGCAGTTCTTCCGGGGAGTTTGTCGGCAATCAGCCCCAGCATTTT	CASSSSGEFVGNQPQHF
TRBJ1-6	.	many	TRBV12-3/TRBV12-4	TGTGCCAGCAGTCTCAGGGAAAATGATTCACCCCTCCACTTT	CASSLRENDSPLHF
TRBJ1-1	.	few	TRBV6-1	TGTGCCAGCAGTAAACAGGGTGAATTGAACACTGAAGCTTTCTTT	CASSKQGELNTEAFF
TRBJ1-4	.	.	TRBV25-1	TGTGCCAGCAGTACAGGACACCCAGCGAGGGAAAAACTGTTTTTT	CASSTGHPAREKLFF
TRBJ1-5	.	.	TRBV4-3	TGCGCCAGCAGCCAAGATGAGGATCAGCCCCAGCATTTT	CASSQDEDQPQHF
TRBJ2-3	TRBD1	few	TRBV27	TGTGCCAGCAGTGCAGGGGGCGGCACAGATACGCAGTATTTT	CASSAGGGTDTQYF
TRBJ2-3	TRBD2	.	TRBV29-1	TGCAGCGTTCAGAAGCGGGGGACCACCAGCACAGATACGCAGTATTTT	CSVQKRGTTSTDTQYF
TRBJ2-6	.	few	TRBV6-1	TGTGCCAGCAGTTTAGGGTACACTGGGGCCAACGTCCTGACTTTC	CASSLGYTGANVLTF
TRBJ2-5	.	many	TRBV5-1	TGCGCCAGCAGCACAACGACAGCTTCGGTGACCCAGTACTTC	CASSTTTASVTQYF
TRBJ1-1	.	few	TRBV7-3	TGTGCCAGCAGCTTAATAGGAGGGGTATCGTTCACTGAAGCTTTCTTT	CASSLIGGVSFTEAFF
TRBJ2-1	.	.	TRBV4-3	TGCGCCAGCAGCCAAGTAACGAACAATGAGCAGTTATTC	CASSQVTNNEQLF
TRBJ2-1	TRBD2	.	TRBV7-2	TGTGCCAGCAGCTTAAGAGGACTAGCGGCAAATGAGCAGTTCTTC	CASSLRGLAANEQFF
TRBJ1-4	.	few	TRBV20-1	TGCAGTGCTAGAGATCAATGGGCTAATGAAAAACTGTTTTTT	CSARDQWANEKLFF
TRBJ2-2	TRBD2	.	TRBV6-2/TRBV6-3	TGTGCCAGCCATTTAGCGGGTTACACCGGGGAGCTGTTTTTT	CASHLAGYTGELFF
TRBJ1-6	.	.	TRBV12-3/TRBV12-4	TGTGCCAGCAGTTTAGGGGAGTCGAGAAATTCACCCCTCCACTTT	CASSLGESRNSPLHF
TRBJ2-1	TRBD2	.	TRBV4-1	TGCGCCAGCAGCCCTCGGTCGGGGGGCAATGAGCAGTTCTTC	CASSPRSGGNEQFF
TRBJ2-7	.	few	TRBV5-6	TGTGCCAGCAGCGACGCTTCGGGACGTATGAGCTCCTACGAGCAGTACTTC	CASSDASGRMSSYEQYF
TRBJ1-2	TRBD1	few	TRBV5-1	TGCGCCAGCAGCTTGAATACAGGGGGCGAGGATGGCTACACCTTC	CASSLNTGGEDGYTF
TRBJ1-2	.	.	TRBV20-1	TGCAGTGCTAGAGATTGCGCGGGGGGCTATGGCTACACCTTC	CSARDCAGGYGYTF
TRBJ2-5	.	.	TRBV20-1	TGCAGTGCTAGAGAGAGCCAAGAGACCCAGTACTTC	CSARESQETQYF
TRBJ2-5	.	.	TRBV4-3	TGCGCCAGCAGCCAAGCTTCGGCGGAGAGTGAGACCCAGTACTTC	CASSQASAESETQYF
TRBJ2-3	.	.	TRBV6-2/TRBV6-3	TGTGCCAGCAGGCTGGAGGGAACAGATACGCAGTATTTT	CASRLEGTDTQYF
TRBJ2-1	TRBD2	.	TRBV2	TGTGCCAGCAGTGAGGGACTAGCGGGAATATACAATGAGCAGTTCTTC	CASSEGLAGIYNEQFF
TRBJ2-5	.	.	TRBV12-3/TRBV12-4	TGTGCCAGCAGTTTATTGGGTAGCGAGGAGACCCAGTACTTC	CASSLLGSEETQYF
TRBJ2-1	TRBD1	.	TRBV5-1	TGCGCCAGCAGCCTAGACAGGGTATCCGTCAATGAGCAGTTCTTC	CASSLDRVSVNEQFF
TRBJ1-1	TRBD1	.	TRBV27	TGTGCCAGCAGTTTAGGGGGGAACAGGGGGTTGGACACTGAAGCTTTCTTT	CASSLGGNRGLDTEAFF
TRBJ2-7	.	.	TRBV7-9	TGTGCCGGCAGCCTAACGAGCTACAATGAGCAGTACTTC	CAGSLTSYNEQYF
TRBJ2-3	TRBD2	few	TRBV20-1	TGCAGTGCTAGAGTTGCGGGGGGAGTCGGCACAGATACGCAGTATTTT	CSARVAGGVGTDTQYF
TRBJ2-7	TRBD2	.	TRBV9	TGTGCCAGCAGCGTGACGGGACTAGTTGATGAGCAGTACTTC	CASSVTGLVDEQYF
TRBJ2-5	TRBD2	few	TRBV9	TGTGCCAGCAGCCCCGGACTAGCGGGGGGTTGGGAGACCCAGTACTTC	CASSPGLAGGWETQYF